This is a list of T cell receptor beta chains from one sample in a study of molecular identifiers for immune sequencing clone quantification. TCRdb recomputed calls from the PCR reads with MiXCR, one row per CDR3 protein. The table lists some 680,000 distinct CDR3 sequences, 25% of them singletons, with about 0.84% in the top ten. Sequenced material: naive CD8+ T cells from blood, with Jurkat cell RNA spiked in. The receptors originated from a human donor in good health. Some libraries in this study had Jurkat cell RNA spiked in. CDR3s include the opening cysteine and the closing phenylalanine or tryptophan. D genes are given only for firm matches. Expanded clones get a size class; other rows say once, few or many, or leave the size out.

NA,TRBV5-6,TRBJ2-2,NA,TGTGCCAGCAGCCCCCCGGGGCTCGCGAACACCGGGGAGCTGTTTTTT,CASSPPGLANTGELFF
once,TRBV19,TRBJ2-4,NA,TGTGCCAGTAGTATAGATCTATACGTGGGGGCGAGAAACATTCAGTACTTC,CASSIDLYVGARNIQYF
many,TRBV12-3/TRBV12-4,TRBJ2-3,NA,TGTGCCAGCAGTTTAGCCCGGGAGCTCGATACGCAGTATTTT,CASSLARELDTQYF
NA,TRBV11-1,TRBJ2-5,TRBD1,TGTGCCAGCAGACGTTGGGACAGAGACCAAGAGACCCAGTACTTC,CASRRWDRDQETQYF
few,TRBV7-9,TRBJ2-7,NA,TGTGCCAGCAGCGGCTCCACAGTTTACGAGCAGTACTTC,CASSGSTVYEQYF
many,TRBV30,TRBJ2-5,NA,TGTGCCTGGAGTTTAGGGGAGACCCAGTACTTC,CAWSLGETQYF
NA,TRBV4-3,TRBJ2-7,TRBD1,TGCGCCAGCAGCCAAGGACGGACAGGGGGCAACGAGCAGTACTTC,CASSQGRTGGNEQYF
few,TRBV7-9,TRBJ2-7,NA,TGTGCCAGCAGCTTAACTCCTCGGGCAGGGAGGGAGCAGTACTTC,CASSLTPRAGREQYF
NA,TRBV27,TRBJ1-4,NA,TGTGCCAGCAGTGCCCTGAGGGCGTCTAATGAAAAACTGTTTTTT,CASSALRASNEKLFF
NA,TRBV6-5,TRBJ2-7,NA,TGTGCCAGCAGGACCGGTGGGCCAGCCTACGAGCAGTACTTC,CASRTGGPAYEQYF